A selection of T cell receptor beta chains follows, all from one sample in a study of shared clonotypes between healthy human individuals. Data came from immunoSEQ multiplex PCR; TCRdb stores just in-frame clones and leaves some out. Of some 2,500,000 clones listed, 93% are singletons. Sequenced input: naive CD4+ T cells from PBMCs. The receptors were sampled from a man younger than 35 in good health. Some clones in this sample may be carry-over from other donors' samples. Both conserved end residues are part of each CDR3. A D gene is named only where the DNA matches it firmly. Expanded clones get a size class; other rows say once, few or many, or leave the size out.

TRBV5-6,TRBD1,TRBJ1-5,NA,CASSRGQRPYSNQPQHF,TGTGCCAGCAGCCGGGGACAGCGTCCCTATAGCAATCAGCCCCAGCATTTT
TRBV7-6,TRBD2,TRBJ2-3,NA,CASSMGLAGSSGDTQYF,TGTGCCAGCAGCATGGGACTAGCGGGATCCTCTGGGGATACGCAGTATTTT
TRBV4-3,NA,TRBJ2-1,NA,CASSQGGAKRFF,TGCGCCAGCAGCCAAGGAGGGGCCAAGCGGTTCTTC
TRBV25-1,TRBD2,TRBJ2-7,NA,CASSASGKLVGVEQYF,TGTGCCAGCAGCGCTAGCGGAAAGCTCGTGGGGGTGGAGCAGTACTTC
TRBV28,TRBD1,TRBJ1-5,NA,CASSPPQGGNQPQHF,TGTGCCAGCAGTCCACCACAGGGGGGTAATCAGCCCCAGCATTTT
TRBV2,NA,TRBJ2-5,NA,CASSGAETQYF,TGTGCCAGCAGTGGGGCTGAGACCCAGTACTTC
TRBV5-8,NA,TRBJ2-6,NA,CASSLVGAGANVLTF,TGTGCCAGCAGCTTGGTGGGGGCCGGGGCCAACGTCCTGACTTTC
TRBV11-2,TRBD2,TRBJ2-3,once,CASSSRLAGGDTQYF,TGTGCCAGCAGCTCCAGACTAGCGGGGGGGGATACGCAGTATTTT
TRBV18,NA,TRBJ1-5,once,CASSPSMSGNQPQHF,TGTGCCAGCTCACCTTCCATGTCCGGGAATCAGCCCCAGCATTTT
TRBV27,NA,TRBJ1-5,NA,CASRGRQSNQPQHF,TGTGCCAGCAGGGGCAGGCAGTCGAATCAGCCCCAGCATTTT
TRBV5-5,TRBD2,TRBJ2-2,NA,CASSWTSGQNTGELFF,TGTGCCAGCAGCTGGACTAGCGGGCAGAACACCGGGGAGCTGTTTTTT
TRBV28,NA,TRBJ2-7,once,CATVSPDYEQYF,TGTGCCACCGTCAGTCCCGACTACGAGCAGTACTTC
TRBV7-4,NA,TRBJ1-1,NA,CASSLSQTVEGTEAFF,TGTGCCAGCAGCCTTAGCCAGACAGTCGAGGGCACTGAAGCTTTCTTT
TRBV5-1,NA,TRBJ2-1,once,CASSITGYNEQFF,TGCGCCAGCAGCATCACGGGGTACAATGAGCAGTTCTTC
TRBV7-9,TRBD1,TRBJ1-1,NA,CASSSQGAGDTEAFF,TGTGCCAGCAGCTCCCAGGGGGCTGGGGATACTGAAGCTTTCTTT
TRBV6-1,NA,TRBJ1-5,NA,CASSEKWSNQPQHF,TGTGCCAGCAGTGAAAAGTGGTCCAATCAGCCCCAGCATTTT
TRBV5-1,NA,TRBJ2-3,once,CASSLTGSYTDTQYF,TGCGCCAGCAGCTTAACCGGGTCGTACACAGATACGCAGTATTTT
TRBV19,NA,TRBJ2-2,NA,CASIKGSANTGELFF,TGTGCCTCAATAAAGGGTAGCGCGAACACCGGGGAGCTGTTTTTT
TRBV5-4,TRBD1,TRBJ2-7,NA,CASSLSAGGENEQYF,TGTGCCAGCAGCTTGTCGGCAGGGGGCGAGAACGAGCAGTACTTC
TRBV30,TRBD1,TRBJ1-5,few,CAWNLGTGVNQPQHF,TGTGCCTGGAACCTCGGGACAGGGGTCAATCAGCCCCAGCATTTT
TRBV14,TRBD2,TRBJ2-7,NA,CASSRRRPSGTYEQYF,TGTGCCAGCAGCCGAAGACGACCTAGCGGGACCTACGAGCAGTACTTC
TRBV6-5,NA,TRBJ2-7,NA,CASSNRREQYF,TGTGCCAGCAGTAACAGACGCGAGCAGTACTTC
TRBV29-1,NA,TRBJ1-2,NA,CSVRDPAHYGYTF,TGCAGCGTGAGGGACCCGGCTCACTATGGCTACACCTTC
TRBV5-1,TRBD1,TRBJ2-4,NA,CASSSITGTGALQYF,TGCGCCAGCAGCTCAATTACCGGGACAGGGGCCCTCCAGTACTTC
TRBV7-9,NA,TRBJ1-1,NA,CASSLVPNTEAFF,TGTGCCAGCAGCTTAGTCCCGAACACTGAAGCTTTCTTT
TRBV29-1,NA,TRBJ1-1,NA,CSVVHGQNFNTEAFF,TGCAGCGTTGTGCACGGGCAGAACTTTAACACTGAAGCTTTCTTT
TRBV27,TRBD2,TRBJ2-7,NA,CASSKGLAGYEQYF,TGTGCCAGCAGCAAAGGACTAGCGGGATACGAGCAGTACTTC
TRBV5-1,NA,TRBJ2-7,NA,CASSLAGQYYEQYF,TGCGCCAGCAGCTTAGCGGGACAGTACTACGAGCAGTACTTC
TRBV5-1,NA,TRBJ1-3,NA,CASSLGSGANFNTIYF,TGCGCCAGCAGCTTGGGATCGGGGGCGAATTTCAACACCATATATTTT
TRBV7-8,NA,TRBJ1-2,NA,CASSLNYGPPMGGYTF,TGTGCCAGCAGCTTAAACTACGGACCCCCCATGGGGGGCTACACCTTC
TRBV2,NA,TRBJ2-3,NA,CASSAQGPDTQYF,TGTGCCAGCAGTGCTCAGGGACCCGATACGCAGTATTTT
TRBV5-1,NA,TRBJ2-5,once,CASSLAGRRTQYF,TGCGCCAGCAGCTTGGCGGGGCGGCGGACCCAGTACTTC
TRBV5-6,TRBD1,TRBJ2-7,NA,CASSLVAGGSYEQYF,TGTGCCAGCAGCTTGGTCGCAGGGGGCTCCTACGAGCAGTACTTC
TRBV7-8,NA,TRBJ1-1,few,CASSEQTVNTEAFF,TGTGCCAGCAGCGAACAGACAGTGAACACTGAAGCTTTCTTT
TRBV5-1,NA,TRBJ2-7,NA,CASSPTGRGGSDEQYF,TGCGCCAGCAGCCCCACCGGTAGGGGTGGGAGCGACGAGCAGTACTTC
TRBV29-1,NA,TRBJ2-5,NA,CSVGRGETQYF,TGCAGCGTTGGACGGGGGGAGACCCAGTACTTC
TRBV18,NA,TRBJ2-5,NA,CASSPGGKETQYF,TGTGCCAGCTCACCTGGGGGGAAAGAGACCCAGTACTTC
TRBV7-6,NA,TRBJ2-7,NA,CASSLSLGTYEQYF,TGTGCCAGCAGCTTAAGCCTAGGCACCTACGAGCAGTACTTC
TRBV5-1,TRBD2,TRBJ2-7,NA,CASSLVIMAGGLLAREQYF,TGCGCCAGCAGCTTGGTTATCATGGCGGGAGGACTCCTCGCAAGGGAGCAGTACTTC
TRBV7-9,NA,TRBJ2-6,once,CASSLHEGKAGANVLTF,TGTGCCAGCAGCTTGCATGAGGGGAAGGCCGGGGCCAACGTCCTGACTTTC
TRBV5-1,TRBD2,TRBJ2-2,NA,CASSVSGSVGTGELFF,TGCGCCAGCAGCGTCAGCGGGAGCGTCGGGACCGGGGAGCTGTTTTTT